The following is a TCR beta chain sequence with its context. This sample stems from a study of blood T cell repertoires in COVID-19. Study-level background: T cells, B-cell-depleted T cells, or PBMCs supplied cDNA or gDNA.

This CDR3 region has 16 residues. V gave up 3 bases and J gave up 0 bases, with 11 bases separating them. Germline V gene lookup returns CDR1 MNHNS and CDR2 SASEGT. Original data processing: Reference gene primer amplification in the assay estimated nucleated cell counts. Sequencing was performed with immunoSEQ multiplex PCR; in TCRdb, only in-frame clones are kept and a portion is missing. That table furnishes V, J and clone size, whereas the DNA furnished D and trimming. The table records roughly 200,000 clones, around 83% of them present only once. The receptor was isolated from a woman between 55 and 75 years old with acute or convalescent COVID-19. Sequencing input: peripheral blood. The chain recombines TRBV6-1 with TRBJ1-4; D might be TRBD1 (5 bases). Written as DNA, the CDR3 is TGTGCCAGCAGTGAGGCAGGGATAACAACTAATGAAAAACTGTTTTTT. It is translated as CASSEAGITTNEKLFF.